This paragraph covers one T cell receptor beta chain sequence. What it binds is not known. Trimming removed 10 bases at V and 8 bases at J, with 23 bases between. Per the germline V gene, CDR1 is WSHSY and CDR2 is SAAADI. CDR3 length: 14 residues. Measured with immunoSEQ multiplex PCR; TCRdb has only the in-frame clones, and not every one. The sample carries around 13,000 clones, about 60% recorded once. This entry comes from a study of neoadjuvant anti-PD-1 for oral cavity cancer. The study's findings and limits: TCR analyses covered only a few patients per response group.

The rearrangement uses TRBV10-2 and TRBJ1-2; D call uncertain. The starting material was PBMCs, obtained before nivolumab (anti-PD-1) treatment. This sequence originates from a person aged 35-79 years with oral cavity squamous cell carcinoma. CDR3: CATFSVASFWGYTF. CDR3 DNA sequence: TGCGCCACCTTTTCCGTGGCCAGCTTCTGGGGCTACACCTTC.